The 8 T cell receptor beta chains below were found in one sample sequenced in a study of blood T cell repertoires in COVID-19. Clones were sequenced by immunoSEQ multiplex PCR, and TCRdb holds only the in-frame ones, with some missing. The table shows some 110,000 clones, with under 80% occurring only once. Material for sequencing was peripheral blood. These TCRs come from a woman aged 70-85 years with acute or convalescent COVID-19.

This CDR3 is CASTEGSLAKNIQYF. The CDR3 DNA follows: TGTGCCAGCACCGAGGGAAGTTTAGCCAAAAACATTCAGTACTTC. This chain links TRBV2 with TRBJ2-4; D is possibly TRBD2 (5 bases). The CDR3 contains 15 residues. CDR1 is SNHLY and CDR2 is FYNNEI in the germline V gene. Trimming removed 7 bases from V and 0 bases from J, with 13 bases in between.

V usage is TRBV5-1 and J usage is TRBJ2-2, with D possibly matching TRBD2 (5 bases). CDR1 and CDR2 from the germline V gene are SGHRS and YFSETQ. CDR3 length: 14 residues. Trimming stripped 1 base from V and 6 bases from J, with 10 bases between. CDR3: CASSLNWRSGELFF. The CDR3 bases are TGCGCCAGCAGCTTGAATTGGAGGTCCGGGGAGCTGTTTTTT.

The chain couples TRBV7-9 to TRBJ1-2, with TRBD1 identical over 11 bases. Germline lookup yields CDR1 SEHNR and CDR2 FQNEAQ (reference sequence). V shed 8 bases, J shed 0 bases, and the junction held 11 bases outside the gene matches. This CDR3 spans 17 amino acids. The CDR3 here is CASAVGTGGPPNYGYTF. The CDR3 DNA sequence: TGTGCCAGCGCCGTCGGGACAGGGGGTCCTCCTAACTATGGCTACACCTTC.

This clone appeared a few times. The chain joins TRBV6-5 to TRBJ2-5; the match to TRBD1 covers 8 bases. Trimming took 8 bases from V and 5 from J; bases not matched to a gene: 13. The germline V gene has CDR1 MNHEY and CDR2 SVGAGI. This CDR3 spans 15 amino acids. The CDR3: CASGGQGAHGETQYF. DNA of the CDR3: TGTGCCAGCGGGGGTCAGGGGGCTCATGGGGAGACCCAGTACTTC.

The chain joins TRBV7-2 to TRBJ2-7, with TRBD2 matching 7 bases. V lost 1 base to trimming and J lost 0 bases; unmatched junction nucleotides: 12. The germline gives CDR1 SGHTA, CDR2 FQGNSA. The CDR3 runs 18 residues. Here the CDR3 DNA reads TGTGCCAGCAGCTTAGAATCTCTCGGGACTACGAGCTCCTACGAGCAGTACTTC. Amino acids: CASSLESLGTTSSYEQYF.

The chain links TRBV11-2 to TRBJ2-2; 9 bases fit TRBD2. Per the germline V gene, CDR1 is SGHAT and CDR2 is FQNNGV. The CDR3 length is 15 residues. The trim removed 4 bases at V and 6 bases at J, leaving 6 bases unmatched. The CDR3 nucleotides read TGTGCCAGCAGCTCGACTAGCGGTGCCGCCGGGGAGCTGTTTTTT. Amino acids: CASSSTSGAAGELFF.

The chain is built from TRBV5-1 and TRBJ1-4; 7 bases map to TRBD1. This CDR3 is built from 16 residues. Per the germline V gene, CDR1 is SGHRS and CDR2 is YFSETQ. V shed 0 bases, J shed 7 bases, and the junction held 9 bases outside the gene matches. The CDR3: CASSLEAGGEGEKLFF. In DNA form, the CDR3 reads TGCGCCAGCAGCTTGGAGGCAGGGGGAGAGGGTGAAAAACTGTTTTTT.

This rearrangement joins TRBV30 to TRBJ2-2; perhaps TRBD1 as D (5 bases). Trimming shortened V by 5 bases and J by 4 bases, and 17 bases separated the two germline ends. From germline, CDR1 is GTSNPN and CDR2 SVGIG (reference sequence). CDR3 length: 15 residues. The CDR3 protein is CAWFQGRQSTGELFF. DNA for the CDR3: TGTGCCTGGTTCCAGGGCAGGCAGTCCACCGGGGAGCTGTTTTTT.